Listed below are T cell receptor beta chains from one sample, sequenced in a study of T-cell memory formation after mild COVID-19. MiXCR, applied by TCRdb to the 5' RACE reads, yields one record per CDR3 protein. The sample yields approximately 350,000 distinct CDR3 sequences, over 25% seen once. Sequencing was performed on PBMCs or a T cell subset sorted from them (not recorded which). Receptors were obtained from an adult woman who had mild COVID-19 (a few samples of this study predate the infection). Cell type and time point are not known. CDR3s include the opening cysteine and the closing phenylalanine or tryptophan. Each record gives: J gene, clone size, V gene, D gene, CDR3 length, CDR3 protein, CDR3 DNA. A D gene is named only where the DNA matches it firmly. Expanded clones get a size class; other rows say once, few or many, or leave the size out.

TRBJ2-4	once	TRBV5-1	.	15	CASSAVDRAKNIQYF	TGCGCCAGCAGCGCCGTCGACAGGGCCAAAAACATTCAGTACTTC
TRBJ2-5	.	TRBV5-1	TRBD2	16	CASSSGTSGTQETQYF	TGCGCCAGCAGCTCCGGGACTAGCGGGACTCAAGAGACCCAGTACTTC
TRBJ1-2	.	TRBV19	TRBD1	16	CASGTGLGQGPYGYTF	TGTGCCAGCGGGACAGGGTTGGGCCAAGGCCCATATGGCTACACCTTC
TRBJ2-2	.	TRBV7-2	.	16	CATDVFRDVRTGELFF	TGTGCCACCGACGTTTTTCGGGATGTGAGGACCGGGGAGCTGTTTTTT
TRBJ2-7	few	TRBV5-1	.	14	CASAGGTGRYEQYF	TGCGCCAGCGCGGGAGGGACAGGGAGGTACGAGCAGTACTTC
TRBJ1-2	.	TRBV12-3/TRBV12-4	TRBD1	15	CASSPRTGGSRGYTF	TGTGCCAGCAGTCCTCGGACAGGGGGCTCTCGTGGCTACACCTTC
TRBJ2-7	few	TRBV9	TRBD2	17	CASSVGGSSGSGYEQYF	TGTGCCAGCAGCGTAGGGGGGAGTAGCGGGAGTGGTTACGAGCAGTACTTC
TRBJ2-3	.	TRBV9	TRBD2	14	CASSESGSADTQYF	TGTGCCAGCAGTGAGAGCGGGAGTGCAGATACGCAGTATTTT
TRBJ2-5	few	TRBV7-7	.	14	CASSLYQGIETQYF	TGTGCTAGCAGCTTATATCAGGGGATTGAGACCCAGTACTTC
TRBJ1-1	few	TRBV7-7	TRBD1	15	CASSYMGQGNTEAFF	TGTGCTAGCAGCTACATGGGACAGGGGAACACTGAAGCTTTCTTT
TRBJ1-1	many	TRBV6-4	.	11	CASRRGTEAFF	TGTGCCAGCAGGAGGGGGACTGAAGCTTTCTTT
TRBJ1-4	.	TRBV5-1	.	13	CASSEAQGRKLFF	TGCGCCAGCAGCGAGGCCCAAGGGCGAAAACTGTTTTTT
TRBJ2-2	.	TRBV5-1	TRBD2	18	CASSPVAGGPGRTGELFF	TGCGCCAGCAGTCCTGTAGCGGGGGGGCCTGGTCGGACCGGGGAGCTGTTTTTT
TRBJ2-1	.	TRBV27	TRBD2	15	CASSNLAGGPNEQFF	TGTGCCAGCAGTAATCTAGCGGGGGGGCCCAATGAGCAGTTCTTC
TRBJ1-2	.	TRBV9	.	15	CASSVGLFGGDGYTF	TGTGCCAGCAGCGTAGGTCTTTTCGGGGGCGATGGCTACACCTTC
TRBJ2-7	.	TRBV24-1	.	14	CATPTEKGPYEQYF	TGTGCCACCCCGACCGAAAAAGGACCCTACGAGCAGTACTTC